The source of this TCR beta chain is a study of blood T cell repertoires in COVID-19. At the level of the study: Acute and convalescent COVID-19 samples came from the United States, Italy and Spain. In each case, the material was cDNA or gDNA derived from T cells, B-cell-depleted T cells, or PBMCs.

Per the original data handling: Reference gene primer amplification gave nucleated cell count estimates. Sequencing used immunoSEQ multiplex PCR; TCRdb keeps in-frame clones, though not all of them. D and trimming come from the DNA, and the V and J calls and clone size come from that table. The data hold over 200,000 clones, with around nine tenths observed a single time. J was trimmed by 4 bases and V by 3 bases; bases with no gene match: 10. CDR1 is MNHEY and CDR2 is SMNVEV in the germline V gene (reference sequence). The CDR3 covers 16 residues. The sample holds one count of this clone. The genes are TRBV27 and TRBJ2-5; 8 nucleotides agree with TRBD2. This TCR came from a man aged 55 to 70 who had recovered from COVID-19. The material sequenced was peripheral blood. CDR3: CASSFLVAGRRETQYF. CDR3 DNA: TGTGCCAGCAGTTTCCTCGTAGCGGGAAGGAGAGAGACCCAGTACTTC.